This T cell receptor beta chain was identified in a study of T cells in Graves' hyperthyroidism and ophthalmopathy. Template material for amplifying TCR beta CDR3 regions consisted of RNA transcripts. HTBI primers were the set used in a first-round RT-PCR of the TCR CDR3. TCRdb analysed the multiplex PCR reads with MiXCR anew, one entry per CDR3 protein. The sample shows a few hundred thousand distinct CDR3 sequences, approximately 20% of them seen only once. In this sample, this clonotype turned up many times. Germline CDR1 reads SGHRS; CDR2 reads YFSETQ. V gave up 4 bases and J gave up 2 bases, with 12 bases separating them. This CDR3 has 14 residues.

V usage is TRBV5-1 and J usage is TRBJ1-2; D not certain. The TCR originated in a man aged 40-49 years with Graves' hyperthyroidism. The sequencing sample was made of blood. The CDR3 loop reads CASSETPANYGYTF. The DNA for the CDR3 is TGCGCCAGCAGCGAAACCCCCGCGAACTATGGCTACACCTTC.